These 19 T cell receptor beta chains came from one sample sequenced in a study of blood T cell repertoires in COVID-19. Repertoires were generated with immunoSEQ multiplex PCR, while TCRdb's copy carries only in-frame clones and drops some. The sample shows about 330,000 clones, around 87% of them seen only once. Sequencing was carried out using PBMCs or T cells enriched from blood (not recorded which). Receptors were obtained from a woman aged 25 to 39 who had recovered from COVID-19.

V and J are TRBV7-9 and TRBJ2-1; 7 nucleotides match TRBD2. This CDR3 is built from 15 residues. Germline V gives CDR1 SEHNR, CDR2 FQNEAQ (reference sequence). The V gene end was trimmed by 7 bases and the J gene end by 2 bases; junction bases not matched to a gene: 8. The CDR3 sequence: CASTLGGVTYNEQFF. In DNA form, the CDR3 reads TGTGCCAGCACCTTGGGGGGGGTAACCTACAATGAGCAGTTCTTC.

The CDR3 is CASRAGTGDAGELFF. The CDR3, as DNA: TGTGCCAGCAGGGCCGGGACAGGGGATGCCGGGGAGCTGTTTTTT. The chain joins TRBV6-5 to TRBJ2-2; 10 bases map to TRBD1. The CDR3 has 15 amino acids. V dropped 6 bases and J dropped 6; count of bases not matched to a gene: 7. Per germline, CDR1 MNHEY and CDR2 SVGAGI.

The gene calls are TRBV4-3 and TRBJ1-3, with TRBD1 matching over 7 bases. This CDR3 spans 16 amino acids. After removal of 0 bases from V and 2 bases from J, the junction contained 4 bases not matched to a gene. The germline gives CDR1 LGHNA, CDR2 YSLEER. The CDR3 coding sequence is TGCGCCAGCAGCCAAGATTACCAGGGGGCTGGAAACACCATATATTTT. Translated: CASSQDYQGAGNTIYF.

The V and J genes are TRBV7-9 and TRBJ1-2; D is unclear. The CDR3 is 14 amino acids. From germline, CDR1 is SEHNR and CDR2 FQNEAQ (reference sequence). The V gene lost 5 bases and the J gene lost 1 base, with 11 bases spanning the gap. CDR3 protein: CASSPRELNYGYTF. For the CDR3, the DNA is TGTGCCAGCAGCCCCCGGGAGCTTAACTATGGCTACACCTTC.

CDR3 sequence (DNA): TGCGCCAGCAGCTTGCCGGGACTAGCGGGGGGTGGCTCCTACAATGAGCAGTTCTTC. Protein sequence: CASSLPGLAGGGSYNEQFF. This rearrangement joins TRBV5-1 to TRBJ2-1; 15 positions match TRBD2. CDR1 is SGHRS and CDR2 is YFSETQ in the germline V gene. The junction had 5 bases not matched to a gene; V was cut back by 1 base and J by 0 bases. The length of the CDR3 is 19 residues.

J is TRBJ2-3 and V is TRBV2, with 9 bases identical to TRBD1. J was trimmed by 4 bases and V by 9 bases; bases with no gene match: 8. From germline, CDR1 is SNHLY and CDR2 FYNNEI. This CDR3 is 14 amino acids long. CDR3 bases: TGTGCCAGACAATCGGACAGGGGCGCAGATACGCAGTATTTT. It is translated as CARQSDRGADTQYF. The variable domain in full, with the rest retrieved from reference TRBV2 and TRBJ2-3, is EPEVTQTPSHQVTQMGQEVILRCVPISNHLYFYWYRQILGQKVEFLVSFYNNEISEKSEIFDDQFSVERPDGSNFTLKIRSTKLEDSAMYFCARQSDRGADTQYFGPGTRLTVL.

J is TRBJ2-7 and V is TRBV4-2; tentative D call: TRBD2 (5 bases). Trimming took 3 bases from V and 0 from J, leaving 15 bases between them. The CDR3 has 16 residues. Germline CDR1 is LGHNA and CDR2 is YNFKEQ. CDR3: CASSHEPGRGSYEQYF. CDR3 DNA: TGTGCCAGCAGCCATGAACCAGGACGGGGCTCCTACGAGCAGTACTTC.

The rearrangement links TRBV21-1 to TRBJ1-5; the table names TRBD1, a call not compared with the DNA. TRBV21-1 is designated a pseudogene. The CDR3 spans 19 residues. In DNA form, the CDR3 reads TGTGCCAGCAGCATCACCGGGACAGCAAACTTACCTCGCAATCAGCCCCAGCATTTT. Translation gives CASSITGTANLPRNQPQHF.

This clone was seen only once. The chain joins TRBV10-3 to TRBJ2-3; a weak D match, TRBD2 (6 bases). V lost 8 bases and J 6 bases, leaving 18 bases between the germline ends. Germline CDR1 reads ENHRY; CDR2 reads SYGVKD. The CDR3 sequence is 14 residues long. CDR3 sequence: CAIPGDGSGDTQYF. Here the CDR3 DNA reads TGTGCCATCCCGGGGGACGGGTCCGGGGATACGCAGTATTTT.

The gene calls are TRBV5-4 and TRBJ2-2; 7 bases map to TRBD1. Germline CDR1 and CDR2: SGHNT and YYREEE (reference sequence). The CDR3 is made up of 17 amino acids. Trimming at V came to 0 bases and at J to 0 bases, leaving 5 bases not matched to a gene. The CDR3 sequence is CASSLELGTANTGELFF. Written as DNA, the CDR3 is TGTGCCAGCAGCTTGGAACTGGGGACAGCGAACACCGGGGAGCTGTTTTTT.

The CDR3 spells CSASMGAYTSGGYTF. The CDR3 region has the DNA TGCAGTGCTAGTATGGGGGCATATACTTCAGGTGGCTACACCTTC. This chain links TRBV20-1 with TRBJ1-2; tentatively, D is TRBD1 (6 bases). The CDR3 runs to 15 residues. Germline V CDR1 and CDR2: DFQATT, SNEGSKA (reference sequence). Trimming left V 3 bases short and J 7 bases short, with 21 bases between.

CDR3 in DNA: TGCGCCAGCAGCCCCTTGGGACAGGGGAACAATGAGCAGTTCTTC. This codes for CASSPLGQGNNEQFF. The rearrangement links TRBV5-1 to TRBJ2-1, with 10 nucleotides matching TRBD1. The CDR3 runs to 15 residues. Germline-derived CDR1 and CDR2 are SGHRS and YFSETQ. The V segment lost 4 bases and the J segment 5 bases; nucleotides outside the gene matches: 6.

For the CDR3, the DNA is TGTGCCAGTACCAATCAGGGGAGAGCTGAAAAACTGTTTTTT. It specifies CASTNQGRAEKLFF. The chain recombines TRBV19 with TRBJ1-4, with a weak D call TRBD1 (6 bases). V lost 7 bases and J lost 7, with 16 bases in between. Per the germline V gene, CDR1 is LNHDA and CDR2 is SQIVND (reference sequence). The CDR3 is 14 residues long.

The chain recombines TRBV27 with TRBJ1-3, with D uncertain. This CDR3 comprises 14 residues. Germline CDR1 is MNHEY and CDR2 is SMNVEV (reference sequence). V lost 2 bases, J lost 3 bases, and 8 bases lay in between. The DNA of the CDR3 is TGTGCCAGCAGTTTAACAGCCTATGGAAACACCATATATTTT. As protein: CASSLTAYGNTIYF.

The J gene is TRBJ1-1, the V gene TRBV7-2; possibly TRBD1 for D (5 bases). Germline assignment: CDR1 SGHTA and CDR2 FQGNSA. The CDR3 has 18 residues. The germline V and J ends were trimmed by 3 bases and 1 base, with 21 bases remaining between them. CDR3 nucleotide sequence: TGTGCCAGCAGCTTCAATGGAGCGGGGGGAGGTAGGAACACTGAAGCTTTCTTT. It encodes CASSFNGAGGGRNTEAFF.

V gene TRBV6-2 or TRBV6-3 combines with J gene TRBJ2-7, with TRBD1 as a possible D gene (5 bases). The V and J ends lost 2 bases and 3 bases respectively, with 8 bases between them. Germline CDR1 and CDR2: MNHEY and SVGEGT. This CDR3 is 13 amino acids long. DNA for the CDR3: TGTGCCAGCAGTTACAGGCAGGGCTACGAGCAGTACTTC. The encoded protein is CASSYRQGYEQYF.

This clone has a handful of counts. This chain links TRBV5-6 with TRBJ2-5, with 9 nucleotides matching TRBD1. This CDR3 has 16 amino acids. V was pared by 3 bases and J by 2 bases, with 8 bases of the junction left unmatched. Germline CDR1 and CDR2: SGHDT and YYEEEE. CDR3 sequence reads: CASSSLGQGRQETQYF. The CDR3 nucleotides are TGTGCCAGCAGCTCCCTGGGACAGGGAAGGCAAGAGACCCAGTACTTC. Together with reference TRBV5-6 and TRBJ2-5, the CDR3 gives the full variable domain: DAGVTQSPTHLIKTRGQQVTLRCSPKSGHDTVSWYQQALGQGPQFIFQYYEEEERQRGNFPDRFSGHQFPNYSSELNVNALLLGDSALYLCASSSLGQGRQETQYFGPGTRLLVL.

J is TRBJ2-5 and V is TRBV24-1; 7 bases align to TRBD1. Germline V gives CDR1 KGHDR, CDR2 SFDVKD. This CDR3 has 13 residues. V lost 7 bases, J lost 4 bases, and 5 bases stayed unmatched. CDR3 residues: CATSTGARETQYF. The CDR3 DNA reads TGTGCCACCAGCACAGGGGCGAGAGAGACCCAGTACTTC.

The CDR3 here is CASSPGWTAGVQTQYF. In nucleotides, the CDR3 is TGTGCCAGCAGCCCAGGGTGGACAGCGGGGGTCCAGACCCAGTACTTC. V and J are TRBV27 and TRBJ2-5; 8 bases map to TRBD2. Trimming cost V 6 bases and J 6 bases; bases outside gene matches: 15. The CDR3 contains 16 residues. Germline lookup yields CDR1 MNHEY and CDR2 SMNVEV (reference sequence).